These T cell receptor beta chains were read from a single sample in a study of T cells after yellow fever vaccination. MiXCR, applied by TCRdb to the 5' RACE reads, yields one record per CDR3 protein. The sample holds a few hundred thousand distinct CDR3 sequences, about 9.5% seen once. The sample consisted of PBMCs, taken on the day of the first yellow fever vaccination. These TCRs come from a man between 18 and 35 years old who received the YFV17D yellow fever vaccine. The CDR3 runs from the conserved cysteine through the conserved F or W. The D gene is left open where the match is weak. Not all rows give a size; the values are once, few, many and, for expanded clones, a class.

TRBJ2-1 few TRBV4-3 - TGCGCCAGCAGCCCGGGTGGGGGCGGGGGTGAGCAGTTCTTC CASSPGGGGGEQFF
TRBJ1-2 few TRBV11-2 - TGTGCCAGCACCCTAGTTAAAGTAGAGGGAGGAGATGGCTACACCTTC CASTLVKVEGGDGYTF
TRBJ2-2 - TRBV29-1 - TGCAGCGTTGAAGATTTGTCGCTAAGGGAGAACACCGGGGAGCTGTTTTTT CSVEDLSLRENTGELFF
TRBJ2-4 many TRBV4-2 - TGTGCCAGCAGCCAAGAGCTAGCCAAAAACATTCAGTACTTC CASSQELAKNIQYF
TRBJ1-2 many TRBV7-8 - TGTGCCAGCAGCTTAGTACCCCAAACGGATGGCTACACCTTC CASSLVPQTDGYTF
TRBJ1-6 - TRBV7-2 TRBD1 TGTGCCAGCAGCGGGGGACAGGGGAGGCCCTATAATTCACCCCTCCACTTT CASSGGQGRPYNSPLHF
TRBJ1-6 few TRBV7-2 - TGTGCCAGCAGCTTGGGGGGTGCCGGGTTCCCCCTCCACTTT CASSLGGAGFPLHF
TRBJ1-1 many TRBV7-2 - TGTGCCAGCAGCTTAGCCAGGCTCACTGAAGCTTTCTTT CASSLARLTEAFF
TRBJ2-5 few TRBV5-1 - TGCGCCAGCAGCTTGGCGGGGAAAACCCAAGAGACCCAGTACTTC CASSLAGKTQETQYF
TRBJ2-2 many TRBV5-1 - TGCGCCAGCAGCTTGGATTTGACACTTAGGGAGCTGTTTTTT CASSLDLTLRELFF
TRBJ1-2 many TRBV2 TRBD1 TGTGCCAGCAGTTATGACAGGGGAGGAGGCTACACCTTC CASSYDRGGGYTF
TRBJ1-1 few TRBV12-3/TRBV12-4 - TGTGCCAGCAGTTCCCTAGGGGGGCAAGCTTTCTTT CASSSLGGQAFF
TRBJ2-1 - TRBV9 TRBD2 TGTGCCAGCAAACGGACTAGCGGGGGGTACAATGAGCAGTTCTTC CASKRTSGGYNEQFF
TRBJ1-1 - TRBV20-1 - TGCAGTGCTAGAGGTCCGACTCCCCGGAACACTGAAGCTTTCTTT CSARGPTPRNTEAFF
TRBJ2-3 - TRBV7-2 TRBD2 TGTGCCAGCAGCCCGCTAGCGGGGTTCCCCACAGATACGCAGTATTTT CASSPLAGFPTDTQYF
TRBJ2-2 - TRBV7-7 TRBD2 TGTGCCAGCAGCTCGATACTAGGCGGGGGCACCGGGGAGCTGTTTTTT CASSSILGGGTGELFF
TRBJ1-4 many TRBV20-1 TRBD1 TGCAGTGCGAATCGACAGGGACCAAATGAAAAACTGTTTTTT CSANRQGPNEKLFF
TRBJ2-1 few TRBV11-2 TRBD2 TGTGCCAGCAGCTTAGATGGGGGGGGACGGAGCTCCTACAATGAGCAGTTCTTC CASSLDGGGRSSYNEQFF
TRBJ2-5 few TRBV30 - TGTGCCTGGAGGGATGGGGGGCGCGGAGGTCCCTTAAAAGAGACCCAGTACTTC CAWRDGGRGGPLKETQYF
TRBJ1-1 - TRBV20-1 - TGCAGTGCTAATCTTCGGGCCACTGAAGCTTTCTTT CSANLRATEAFF
TRBJ1-4 many TRBV7-8 - TGTGCCAGCAGCCCGAGCACAGGGTCAACTAATGAAAAACTGTTTTTT CASSPSTGSTNEKLFF
TRBJ2-4 few TRBV4-3 - TGCGCCAGCAGCCAACTTACAGGGACGGTAAACATTCAGTACTTC CASSQLTGTVNIQYF
TRBJ2-5 many TRBV3-1 - TGTGCCAGCAGCCAAGAGACAGCTGGGCCCCAGGAGACCCAGTACTTC CASSQETAGPQETQYF
TRBJ1-1 many TRBV12-3/TRBV12-4 - TGTGCCAGCAGTTTAGCGAGCAGGAACACTGAAGCTTTCTTT CASSLASRNTEAFF
TRBJ1-2 - TRBV6-2/TRBV6-3 - TGTGCCAGCAGTTACACGGGGTTGAACTATGGCTACACCTTC CASSYTGLNYGYTF
TRBJ2-2 few TRBV2 TRBD1 TGTGCCAGCAGCGGAACAGGGGGATCCACCGGGGAGCTGTTTTTT CASSGTGGSTGELFF
TRBJ2-3 few TRBV7-8 - TGTGCCAGCAGCACTTACAGGGGAGGTGAGCAGTATTTT CASSTYRGGEQYF
TRBJ2-3 few TRBV9 - TGTGCCAGCAGCGTAGTTAATACGGGGGCAGATACGCAGTATTTT CASSVVNTGADTQYF
TRBJ2-3 - TRBV4-1 TRBD2 TGCGCCAGCAGACTTAGACTAGCGGGATGGGATACGCAGTATTTT CASRLRLAGWDTQYF